The next 9 T cell receptor beta chains were all read from a single sample in a study of vaccination and CD4 T cells after COVID-19. Antigens for these TCRs are unknown. CD4+ T cells that had been cultured provided DNA sequenced with the Oncomine TCR Beta short-read assay. TCRdb reanalysed the PCR reads using MiXCR and keeps one entry per CDR3 protein. The sample yields 13,000 or so distinct CDR3 sequences, around 45% seen once. Treatment denoted: roughly 10-day PBMC culture with coronavirus spike peptide pools or control peptides (ViraFEST assay). The sequenced sample consisted of CD4+ T cells from blood, cultured in vitro. The receptors were sampled from a human donor who had recovered from COVID-19.

This chain links TRBV6-1 with TRBJ1-2; D gene unclear. V was clipped by 7 bases and J by 9 bases, with 18 bases between them. This CDR3 is built from 13 residues. Germline CDR1 is MNHNS and CDR2 is SASEGT. CDR3 protein: CASTQGPRRSYTF. The CDR3 DNA follows: TGTGCCAGCACCCAAGGACCGCGGAGGAGCTACACCTTC.

The chain joins TRBV20-1 to TRBJ1-1; D perhaps matches TRBD1 (6 bases). The CDR3 is 13 amino acids. V was trimmed by 6 bases and J by 0 bases, leaving 11 bases between them. Germline CDR1 and CDR2: DFQATT and SNEGSKA (reference sequence). The CDR3, as DNA: TGCAGTGCCCGAGGACAGATGAACACTGAAGCTTTCTTT. Amino acid sequence: CSARGQMNTEAFF.

This chain connects TRBV20-1 to TRBJ2-7, with TRBD1 matching over 10 bases. Germline V gene lookup returns CDR1 DFQATT and CDR2 SNEGSKA (reference sequence). V was pared by 3 bases and J by 7 bases, with 6 bases of the junction left unmatched. This CDR3 spans 13 amino acids. The DNA of the CDR3 is TGCAGTGCTAGCGGGACAGGGGACGAAGAGCAGTACTTC. As protein: CSASGTGDEEQYF.

This clonotype was counted only a few times. The V call is TRBV18, the J call TRBJ1-2; tentative D call: TRBD1 (5 bases). This CDR3 is built from 16 residues. CDR1 KGHSH and CDR2 LQKENI come from the germline V gene. The V end was cut by 1 base, the J end by 1 base, with 13 bases between. CDR3 nucleotides: TGTGCCAGCTCACCACGGCCGGGGGACGGTAACTATGGCTACACCTTC. Protein product: CASSPRPGDGNYGYTF. Full variable domain (outside the CDR3, taken from reference TRBV18 and TRBJ1-2): NAGVMQNPRHLVRRRGQEARLRCSPMKGHSHVYWYRQLPEEGLKFMVYLQKENIIDESGMPKERFSAEFPKEGPSILRIQQVVRGDSAAYFCASSPRPGDGNYGYTFGSGTRLTVV.

This clonotype was picked up a small number of times. CDR3 nucleotide sequence: TGTGCCAGCAGTAGGCGGGGGGGGCCAGATACGCAGTATTTT. Translation: CASSRRGGPDTQYF. The chain has TRBV6-1 and TRBJ2-3; TRBD2 agrees at 9 bases. This CDR3 spans 14 amino acids. Trimming at V came to 5 bases and at J to 4 bases, leaving 4 bases not matched to a gene. CDR1 is MNHNS and CDR2 is SASEGT in the germline V gene.

This chain connects TRBV20-1 to TRBJ2-1, with 7 bases aligning to TRBD2. Germline V gene sequence: CDR1 DFQATT, CDR2 SNEGSKA (reference sequence). V gave up 0 bases and J gave up 0 bases; unmatched junction bases: 5. The CDR3 sequence is 16 residues long. The DNA for the CDR3 is TGCAGTGCTAGAGATTGGGGGGGGAGCTCCTACAATGAGCAGTTCTTC. Translated, it gives CSARDWGGSSYNEQFF.

CDR3 nucleotides: TGTGCCAGCAGCTTAGATCCCCAGTCCCAGCATTTT. It translates to CASSLDPQSQHF. V is TRBV11-2 and J is TRBJ1-5; D call uncertain. Germline V gives CDR1 SGHAT, CDR2 FQNNGV. Trimming left V 0 bases short and J 11 bases short, with 8 bases between. The CDR3 extends over 12 amino acids.

This clonotype was observed a few times. The J gene is TRBJ2-2, the V gene TRBV27; 10 bases line up with TRBD1. From germline, CDR1 is MNHEY and CDR2 SMNVEV (reference sequence). V lost 6 bases and J lost 4; bases outside the gene matches: 5. The CDR3 is 15 residues long. The CDR3 DNA reads TGTGCCAGCAGATCCGGGACAGGGGCCACCGGGGAGCTGTTTTTT. It yields the protein CASRSGTGATGELFF.

The V and J genes are TRBV11-3 and TRBJ1-6; no clear D gene. Trimming left V 8 bases short and J 0 bases short, with 20 bases between. This CDR3 is built from 18 residues. Germline CDR1 reads SGHNT; CDR2 reads YENEEA. The CDR3 DNA reads TGTGCCAGCGTAGAGGAGGAGGTCGTTTACTCCTATAATTCACCCCTCCACTTT. Translated, it gives CASVEEEVVYSYNSPLHF.